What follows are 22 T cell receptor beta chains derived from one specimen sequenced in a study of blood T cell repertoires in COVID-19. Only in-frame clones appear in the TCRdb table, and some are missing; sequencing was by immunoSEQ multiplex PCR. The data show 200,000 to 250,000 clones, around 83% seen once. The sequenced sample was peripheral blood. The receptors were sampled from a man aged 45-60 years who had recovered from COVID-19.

CDR3 region: CAISEELVREQFF. In DNA, the CDR3 is TGTGCCATCAGTGAGGAGCTGGTGCGCGAGCAGTTCTTC. The chain recombines TRBV10-3 with TRBJ2-1; D not certain. V was cut by 2 bases and J by 10 bases, with 12 bases left in between. Germline lookup yields CDR1 ENHRY and CDR2 SYGVKD. The CDR3 length is 13 residues.

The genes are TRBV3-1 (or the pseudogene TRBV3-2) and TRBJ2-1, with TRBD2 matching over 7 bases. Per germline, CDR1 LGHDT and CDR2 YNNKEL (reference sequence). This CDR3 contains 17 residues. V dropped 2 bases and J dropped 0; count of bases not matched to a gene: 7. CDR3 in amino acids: CASSQMPLAVSYNEQFF. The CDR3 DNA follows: TGTGCCAGCAGCCAAATGCCCCTAGCGGTCTCCTACAATGAGCAGTTCTTC.

For the CDR3, the DNA is TGTGCCAGCAGCCCGCGACTAGGCGGGACCAGCCTCTCCTACGAGCAGTACTTC. Encoded protein: CASSPRLGGTSLSYEQYF. V usage is TRBV13 and J usage is TRBJ2-7, with a possible D match to TRBD2 (6 bases). Germline V gene lookup returns CDR1 PRHDT and CDR2 FYEKMQ (reference sequence). The CDR3 extends over 18 amino acids. Deletions cut 5 bases from V and 0 bases from J, with 23 bases between.

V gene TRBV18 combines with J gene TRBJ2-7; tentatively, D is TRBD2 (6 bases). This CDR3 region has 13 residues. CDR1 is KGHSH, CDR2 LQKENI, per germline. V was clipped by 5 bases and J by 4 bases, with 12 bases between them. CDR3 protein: CASSSRLDYEQYF. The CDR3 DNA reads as TGTGCCAGCTCATCCAGACTAGATTACGAGCAGTACTTC.

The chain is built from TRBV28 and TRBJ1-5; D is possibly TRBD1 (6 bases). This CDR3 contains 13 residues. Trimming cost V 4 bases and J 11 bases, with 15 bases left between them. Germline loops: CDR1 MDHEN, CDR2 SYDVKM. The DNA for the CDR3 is TGTGCCAGCAGTTCAAGGACAGCGCGGTCCCAGCATTTT. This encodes CASSSRTARSQHF.

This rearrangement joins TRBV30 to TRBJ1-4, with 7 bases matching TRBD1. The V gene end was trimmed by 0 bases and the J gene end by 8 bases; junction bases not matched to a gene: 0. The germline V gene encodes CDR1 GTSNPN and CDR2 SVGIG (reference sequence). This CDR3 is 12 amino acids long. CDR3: CAWSVQGEKLFF. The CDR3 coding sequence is TGTGCCTGGAGTGTACAGGGGGAAAAACTGTTTTTT.

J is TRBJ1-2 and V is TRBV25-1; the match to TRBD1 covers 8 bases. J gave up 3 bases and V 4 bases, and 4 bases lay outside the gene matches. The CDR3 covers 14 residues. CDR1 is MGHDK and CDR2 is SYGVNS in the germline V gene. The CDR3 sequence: CASSVGQGHYGYTF. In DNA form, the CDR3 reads TGTGCCAGCAGTGTTGGACAGGGCCACTATGGCTACACCTTC.

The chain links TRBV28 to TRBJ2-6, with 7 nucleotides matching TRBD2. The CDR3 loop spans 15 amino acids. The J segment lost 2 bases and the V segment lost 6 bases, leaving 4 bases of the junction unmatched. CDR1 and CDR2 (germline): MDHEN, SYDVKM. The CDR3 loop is CASSEGGPGANVLTF. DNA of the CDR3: TGTGCCAGCAGCGAGGGAGGGCCTGGGGCCAACGTCCTGACTTTC.

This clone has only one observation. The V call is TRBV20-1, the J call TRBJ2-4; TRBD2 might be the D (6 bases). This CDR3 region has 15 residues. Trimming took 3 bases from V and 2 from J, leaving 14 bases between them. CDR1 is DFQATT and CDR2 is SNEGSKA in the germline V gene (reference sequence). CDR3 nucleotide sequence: TGCAGTGCTAGTCCCGGGAGTAATCCCAAAAACATTCAGTACTTC. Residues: CSASPGSNPKNIQYF.

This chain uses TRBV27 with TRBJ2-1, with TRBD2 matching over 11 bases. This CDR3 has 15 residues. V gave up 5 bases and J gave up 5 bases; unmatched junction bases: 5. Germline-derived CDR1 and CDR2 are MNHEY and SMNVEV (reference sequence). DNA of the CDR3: TGTGCCAGCAGTGGACCGGGACTAGCGGACAATGAGCAGTTCTTC. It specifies CASSGPGLADNEQFF.

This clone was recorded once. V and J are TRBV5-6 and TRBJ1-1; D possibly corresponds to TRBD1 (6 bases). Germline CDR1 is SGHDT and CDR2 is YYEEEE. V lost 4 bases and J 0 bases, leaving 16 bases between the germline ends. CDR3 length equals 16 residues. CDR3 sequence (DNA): TGTGCCAGCAGCCTCGCCGGGGACACCATGAACACTGAAGCTTTCTTT. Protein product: CASSLAGDTMNTEAFF.

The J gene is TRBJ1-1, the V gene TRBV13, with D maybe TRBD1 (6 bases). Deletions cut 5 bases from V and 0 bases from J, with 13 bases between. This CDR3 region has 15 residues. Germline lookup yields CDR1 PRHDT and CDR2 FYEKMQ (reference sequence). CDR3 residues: CASSVQQGMNTEAFF. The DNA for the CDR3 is TGTGCCAGCAGCGTCCAGCAGGGGATGAACACTGAAGCTTTCTTT.

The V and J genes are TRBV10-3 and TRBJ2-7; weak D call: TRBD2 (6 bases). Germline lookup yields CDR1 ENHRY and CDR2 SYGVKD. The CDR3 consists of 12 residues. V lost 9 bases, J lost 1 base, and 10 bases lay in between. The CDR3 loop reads CAMGGLSYEQYF. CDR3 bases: TGTGCCATGGGGGGACTTTCCTACGAGCAGTACTTC.

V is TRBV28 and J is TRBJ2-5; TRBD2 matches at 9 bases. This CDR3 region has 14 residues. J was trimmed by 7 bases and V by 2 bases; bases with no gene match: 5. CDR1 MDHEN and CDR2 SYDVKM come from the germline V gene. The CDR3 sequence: CASSLVGSGRTQYF. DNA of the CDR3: TGTGCCAGCAGTTTAGTAGGTAGCGGGAGGACCCAGTACTTC.

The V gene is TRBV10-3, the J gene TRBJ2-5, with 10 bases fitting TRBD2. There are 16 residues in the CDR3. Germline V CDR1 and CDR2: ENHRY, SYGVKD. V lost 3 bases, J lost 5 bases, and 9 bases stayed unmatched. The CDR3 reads CAISDLSGRAGETQYF. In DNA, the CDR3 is TGTGCCATCAGTGATTTGAGCGGGAGGGCTGGGGAGACCCAGTACTTC.

CDR3 nucleotide sequence: TGTGCCAGCAGCTCGGACAGAGGGAGCTTAACCTACAATGAGCAGTTCTTC. It codes for CASSSDRGSLTYNEQFF. The genes are TRBV5-6 and TRBJ2-1, with TRBD1 as a possible D gene (6 bases). The germline V and J ends were trimmed by 3 bases and 2 bases, with 18 bases remaining between them. Germline assignment: CDR1 SGHDT and CDR2 YYEEEE. CDR3 length: 17 amino acids.

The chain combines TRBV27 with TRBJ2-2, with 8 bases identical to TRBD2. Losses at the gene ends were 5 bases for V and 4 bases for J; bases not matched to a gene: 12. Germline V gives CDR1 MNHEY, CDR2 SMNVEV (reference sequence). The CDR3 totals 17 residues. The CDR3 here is CASSPLRTSSITGELFF. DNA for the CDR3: TGTGCCAGCAGTCCTCTAAGGACTAGCTCGATCACCGGGGAGCTGTTTTTT.

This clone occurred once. The CDR3 here is CASSYGAGMEPQHF. CDR3 DNA: TGTGCCAGCAGTTACGGGGCTGGGATGGAGCCCCAGCATTTT. This chain joins TRBV6-5 and TRBJ1-5, with D possibly matching TRBD1 (5 bases). The ends were cut back, 2 bases at V and 8 bases at J, with 13 bases in the middle. Germline lookup yields CDR1 MNHEY and CDR2 SVGAGI. The CDR3 runs 14 residues.

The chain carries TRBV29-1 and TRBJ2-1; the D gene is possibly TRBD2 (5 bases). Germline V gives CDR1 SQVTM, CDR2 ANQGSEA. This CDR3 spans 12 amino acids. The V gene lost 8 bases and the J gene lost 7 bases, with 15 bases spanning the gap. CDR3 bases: TGCAGCACAAACACGGGGTTAAATGAGCAGTTCTTC. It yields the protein CSTNTGLNEQFF.

The CDR3 is CASRTWTSGRTDTQYF. The CDR3 DNA reads as TGTGCCAGCAGGACCTGGACTAGCGGTCGCACAGATACGCAGTATTTT. The rearrangement links TRBV5-4 to TRBJ2-3; TRBD2 matches at 10 bases. The CDR3 runs to 16 residues. V dropped 5 bases and J dropped 1; count of bases not matched to a gene: 7. Germline assignment: CDR1 SGHNT and CDR2 YYREEE (reference sequence).

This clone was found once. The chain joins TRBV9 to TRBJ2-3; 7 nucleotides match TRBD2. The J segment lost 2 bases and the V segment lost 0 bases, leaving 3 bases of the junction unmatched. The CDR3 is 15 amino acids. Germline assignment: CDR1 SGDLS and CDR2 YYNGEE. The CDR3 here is CASSVVTSDTDTQYF. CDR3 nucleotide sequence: TGTGCCAGCAGCGTAGTAACTAGCGACACAGATACGCAGTATTTT.

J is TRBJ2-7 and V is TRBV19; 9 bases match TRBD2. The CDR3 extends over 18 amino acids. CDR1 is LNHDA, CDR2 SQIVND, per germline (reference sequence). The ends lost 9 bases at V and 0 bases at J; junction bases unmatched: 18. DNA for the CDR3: TGTGCCAGACCGCCTGCCGGGGCCGGGCGGGAGGGCTCCTACGAGCAGTACTTC. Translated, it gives CARPPAGAGREGSYEQYF.